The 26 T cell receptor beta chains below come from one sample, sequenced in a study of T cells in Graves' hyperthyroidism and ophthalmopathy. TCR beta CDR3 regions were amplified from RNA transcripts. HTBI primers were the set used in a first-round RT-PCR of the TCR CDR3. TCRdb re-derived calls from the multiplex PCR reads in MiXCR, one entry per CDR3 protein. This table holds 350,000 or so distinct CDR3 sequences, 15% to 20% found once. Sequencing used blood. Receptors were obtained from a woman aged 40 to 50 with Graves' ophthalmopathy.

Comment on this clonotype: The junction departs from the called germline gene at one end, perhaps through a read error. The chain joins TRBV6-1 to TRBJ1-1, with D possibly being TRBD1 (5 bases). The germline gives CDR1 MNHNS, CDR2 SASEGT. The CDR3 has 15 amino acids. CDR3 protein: CASTLGPGRNTEALF. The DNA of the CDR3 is TGTGCCAGCACCCTGGGACCTGGCCGGAACACTGAAGCTCTCTTT.

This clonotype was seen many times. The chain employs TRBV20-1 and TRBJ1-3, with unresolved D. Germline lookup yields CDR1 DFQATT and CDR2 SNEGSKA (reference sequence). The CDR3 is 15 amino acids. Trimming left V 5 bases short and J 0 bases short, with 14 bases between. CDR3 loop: CSAQLPGPSGNTIYF. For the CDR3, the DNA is TGCAGTGCTCAATTACCAGGACCCTCTGGAAACACCATATATTTT.

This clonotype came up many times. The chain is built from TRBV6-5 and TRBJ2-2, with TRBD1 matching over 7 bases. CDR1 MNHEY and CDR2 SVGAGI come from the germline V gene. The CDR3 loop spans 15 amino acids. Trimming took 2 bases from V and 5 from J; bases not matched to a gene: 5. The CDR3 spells CASSYRDSRTGELFF. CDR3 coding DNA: TGTGCCAGCAGTTACCGGGACAGTCGGACCGGGGAGCTGTTTTTT.

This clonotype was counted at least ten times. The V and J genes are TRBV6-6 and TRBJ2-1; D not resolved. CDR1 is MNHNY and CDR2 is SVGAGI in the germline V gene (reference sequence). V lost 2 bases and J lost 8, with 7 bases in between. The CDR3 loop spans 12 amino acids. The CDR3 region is CASSYLKDEQFF. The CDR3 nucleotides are TGTGCCAGCAGTTACCTTAAGGATGAGCAGTTCTTC.

CDR3 coding DNA: TGTGCCACCCGTCGGGGGCCGACCCAGTACTTC. This encodes CATRRGPTQYF. V gene TRBV27 combines with J gene TRBJ2-5, with D perhaps given as TRBD1 or TRBD2 (6 bases each). The CDR3 length is 11 residues. V was cut by 10 bases and J by 7 bases, with 13 bases left in between. From germline, CDR1 is MNHEY and CDR2 SMNVEV (reference sequence).

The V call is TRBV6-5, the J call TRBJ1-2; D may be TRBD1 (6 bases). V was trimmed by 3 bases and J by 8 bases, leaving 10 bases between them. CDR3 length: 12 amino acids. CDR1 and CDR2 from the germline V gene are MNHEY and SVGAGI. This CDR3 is CASSYRGGGYTF. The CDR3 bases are TGTGCCAGCAGTTATCGGGGGGGCGGCTACACCTTC.

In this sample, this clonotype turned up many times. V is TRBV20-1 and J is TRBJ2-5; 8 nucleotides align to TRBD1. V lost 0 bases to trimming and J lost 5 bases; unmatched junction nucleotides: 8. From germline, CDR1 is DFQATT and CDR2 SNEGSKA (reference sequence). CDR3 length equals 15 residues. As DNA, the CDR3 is TGCAGTGCTAGAGAGCCAGGGGGCTTGGGCGAGACCCAGTACTTC. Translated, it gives CSAREPGGLGETQYF.

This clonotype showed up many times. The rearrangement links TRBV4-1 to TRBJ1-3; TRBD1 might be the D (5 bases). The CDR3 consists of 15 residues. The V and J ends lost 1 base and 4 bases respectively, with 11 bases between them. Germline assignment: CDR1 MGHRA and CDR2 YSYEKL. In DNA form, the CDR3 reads TGCGCCAGCAGCCAAGTGCGGGGGAACGGAAACACCATATATTTT. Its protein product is CASSQVRGNGNTIYF.

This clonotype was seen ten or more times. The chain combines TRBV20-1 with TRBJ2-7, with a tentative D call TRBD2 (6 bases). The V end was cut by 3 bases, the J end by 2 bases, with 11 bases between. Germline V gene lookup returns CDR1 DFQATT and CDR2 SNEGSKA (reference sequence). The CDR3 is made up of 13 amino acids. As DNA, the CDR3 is TGCAGTGCTAGTGGGCGGGATCCCTACGAGCAGTACTTC. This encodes CSASGRDPYEQYF.

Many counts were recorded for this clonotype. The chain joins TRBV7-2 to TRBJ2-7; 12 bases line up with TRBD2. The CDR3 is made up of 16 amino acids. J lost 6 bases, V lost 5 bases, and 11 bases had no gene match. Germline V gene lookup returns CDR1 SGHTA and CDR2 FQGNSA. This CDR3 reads CASSHALAGGPREQYF. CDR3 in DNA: TGTGCCAGCAGCCATGCGCTAGCGGGAGGGCCCCGCGAGCAGTACTTC.

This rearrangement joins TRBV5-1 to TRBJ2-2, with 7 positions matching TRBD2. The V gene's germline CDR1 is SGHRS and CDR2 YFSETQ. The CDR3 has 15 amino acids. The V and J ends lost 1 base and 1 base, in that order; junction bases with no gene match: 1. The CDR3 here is CASSLQRENTGELFF. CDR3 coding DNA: TGCGCCAGCAGCTTGCAGCGGGAGAACACCGGGGAGCTGTTTTTT.

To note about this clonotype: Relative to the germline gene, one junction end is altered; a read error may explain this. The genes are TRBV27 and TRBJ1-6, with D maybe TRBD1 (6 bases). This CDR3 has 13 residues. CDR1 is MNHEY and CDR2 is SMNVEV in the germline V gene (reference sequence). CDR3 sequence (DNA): TGTACCAGCATGACAGGATATAATTCACCCCTCCACTTT. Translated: CTSMTGYNSPLHF.

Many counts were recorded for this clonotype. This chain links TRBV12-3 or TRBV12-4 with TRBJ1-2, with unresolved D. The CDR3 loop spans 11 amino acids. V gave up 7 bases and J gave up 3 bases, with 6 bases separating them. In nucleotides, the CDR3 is TGTGCCAGCAAGTATGACTATGGCTACACCTTC. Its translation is CASKYDYGYTF.

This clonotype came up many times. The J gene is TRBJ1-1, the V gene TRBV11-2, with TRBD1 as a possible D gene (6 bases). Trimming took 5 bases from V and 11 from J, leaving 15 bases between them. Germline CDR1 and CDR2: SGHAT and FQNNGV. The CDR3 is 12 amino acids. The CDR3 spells CASSQGTGNAFF. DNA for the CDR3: TGTGCCAGCAGCCAGGGGACGGGGAATGCTTTCTTT.

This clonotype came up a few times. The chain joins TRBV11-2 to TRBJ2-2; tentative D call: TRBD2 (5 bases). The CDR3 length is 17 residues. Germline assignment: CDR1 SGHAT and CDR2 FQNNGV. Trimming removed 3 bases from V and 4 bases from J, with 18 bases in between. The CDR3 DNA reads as TGTGCCAGCAGCTTCCTGAGGGCGAGAGGGCCCACCGGGGAGCTGTTTTTT. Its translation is CASSFLRARGPTGELFF.

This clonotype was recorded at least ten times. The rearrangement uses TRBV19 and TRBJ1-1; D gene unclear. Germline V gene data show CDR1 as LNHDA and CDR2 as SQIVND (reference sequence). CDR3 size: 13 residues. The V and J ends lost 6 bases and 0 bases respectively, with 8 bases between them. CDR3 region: CASRGRVNTEAFF. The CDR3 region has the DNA TGTGCCAGTAGGGGAAGAGTGAACACTGAAGCTTTCTTT.

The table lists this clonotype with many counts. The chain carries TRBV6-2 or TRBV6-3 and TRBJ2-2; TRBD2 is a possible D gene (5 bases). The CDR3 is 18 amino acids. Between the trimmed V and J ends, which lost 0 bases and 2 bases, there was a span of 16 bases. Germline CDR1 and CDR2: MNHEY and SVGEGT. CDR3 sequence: CASSYSVGVLTNTGELFF. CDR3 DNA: TGTGCCAGCAGTTACTCGGTCGGGGTCCTCACTAACACCGGGGAGCTGTTTTTT.

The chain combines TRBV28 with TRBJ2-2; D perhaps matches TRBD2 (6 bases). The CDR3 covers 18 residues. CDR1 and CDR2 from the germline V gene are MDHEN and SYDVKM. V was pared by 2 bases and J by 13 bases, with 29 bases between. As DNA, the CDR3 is TGTGCCAGCAGTTTAAGCCCTAGCCGGGAGTATTCGCCGCTGGGGCTGTTTTTT. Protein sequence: CASSLSPSREYSPLGLFF.

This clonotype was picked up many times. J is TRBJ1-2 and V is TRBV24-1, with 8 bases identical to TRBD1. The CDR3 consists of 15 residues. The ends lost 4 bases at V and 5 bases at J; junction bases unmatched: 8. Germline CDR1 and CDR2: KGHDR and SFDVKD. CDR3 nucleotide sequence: TGTGCCACCAGTGACCCAAGGACAGGGCCTTATGGCTACACCTTC. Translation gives CATSDPRTGPYGYTF.

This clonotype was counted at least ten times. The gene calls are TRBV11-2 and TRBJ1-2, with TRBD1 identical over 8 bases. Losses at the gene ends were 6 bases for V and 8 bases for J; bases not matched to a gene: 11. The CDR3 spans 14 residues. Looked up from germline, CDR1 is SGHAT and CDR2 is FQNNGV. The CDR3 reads CASRQPTGAPGYTF. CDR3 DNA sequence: TGTGCCAGCAGACAACCGACAGGGGCTCCGGGCTACACCTTC.

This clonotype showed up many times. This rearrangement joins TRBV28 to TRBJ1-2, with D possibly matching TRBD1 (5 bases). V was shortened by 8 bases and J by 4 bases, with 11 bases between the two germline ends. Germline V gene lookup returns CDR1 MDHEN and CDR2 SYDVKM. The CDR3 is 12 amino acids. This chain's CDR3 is CASRGLAYGYTF. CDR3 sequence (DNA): TGTGCCAGCCGGGGGTTGGCCTATGGCTACACCTTC.

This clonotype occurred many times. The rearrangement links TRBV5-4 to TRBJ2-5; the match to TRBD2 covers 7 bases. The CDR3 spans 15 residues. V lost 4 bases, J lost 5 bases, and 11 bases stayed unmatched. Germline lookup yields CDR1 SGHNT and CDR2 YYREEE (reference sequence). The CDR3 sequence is CASSVGGRVGETQYF. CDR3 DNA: TGTGCCAGCAGCGTAGGCGGGAGAGTAGGCGAGACCCAGTACTTC.

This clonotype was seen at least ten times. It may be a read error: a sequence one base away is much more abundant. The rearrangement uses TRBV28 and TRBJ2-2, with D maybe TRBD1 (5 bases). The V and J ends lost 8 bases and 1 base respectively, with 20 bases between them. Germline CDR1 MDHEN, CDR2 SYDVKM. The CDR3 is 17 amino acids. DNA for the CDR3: TGTGCCAGCCGTCCAGGTACATCTGGACAGAACACCGGGGAGCTGTTTTTT. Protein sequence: CASRPGTSGQNTGELFF.

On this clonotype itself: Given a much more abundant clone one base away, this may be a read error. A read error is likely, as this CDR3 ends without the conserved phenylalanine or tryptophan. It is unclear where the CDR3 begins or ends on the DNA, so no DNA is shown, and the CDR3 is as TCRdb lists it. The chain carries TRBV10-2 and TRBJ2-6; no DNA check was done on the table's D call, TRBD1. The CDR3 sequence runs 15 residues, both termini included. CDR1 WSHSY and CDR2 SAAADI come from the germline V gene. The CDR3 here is CASRRQGAGANVLAI.

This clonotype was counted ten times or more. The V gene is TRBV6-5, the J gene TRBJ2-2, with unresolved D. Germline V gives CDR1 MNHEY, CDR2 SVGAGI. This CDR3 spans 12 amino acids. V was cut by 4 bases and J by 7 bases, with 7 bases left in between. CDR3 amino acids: CASSLFFGELFF. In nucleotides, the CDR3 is TGTGCCAGCAGTTTATTCTTCGGGGAGCTGTTTTTT.

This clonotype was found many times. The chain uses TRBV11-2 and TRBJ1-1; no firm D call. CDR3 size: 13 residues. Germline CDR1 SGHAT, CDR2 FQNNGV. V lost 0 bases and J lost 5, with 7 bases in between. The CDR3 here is CASSLDRQTEAFF. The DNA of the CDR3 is TGTGCCAGCAGCTTAGATCGGCAGACTGAAGCTTTCTTT.